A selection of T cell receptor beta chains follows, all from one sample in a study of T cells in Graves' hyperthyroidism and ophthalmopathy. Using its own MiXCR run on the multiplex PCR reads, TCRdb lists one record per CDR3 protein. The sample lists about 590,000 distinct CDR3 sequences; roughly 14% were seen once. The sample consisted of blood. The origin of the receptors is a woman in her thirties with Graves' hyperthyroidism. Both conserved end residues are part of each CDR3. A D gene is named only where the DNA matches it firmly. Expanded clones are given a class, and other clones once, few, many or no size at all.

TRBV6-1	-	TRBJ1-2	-	CASSEAWTNYGYTF	TGTGCCAGCAGTGAGGCATGGACCAACTATGGCTACACCTTC
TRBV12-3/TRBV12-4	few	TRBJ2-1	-	CVSTSAGTLRNEQFF	TGTGTCAGCACTTCCGCCGGCACCCTTCGCAATGAGCAGTTCTTC
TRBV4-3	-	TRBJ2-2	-	CASSQFNSNTGELFF	TGCGCCAGCAGCCAATTCAACAGTAACACCGGGGAGCTGTTTTTT
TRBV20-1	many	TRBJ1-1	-	CSAKGEHKAFF	TGCAGTGCTAAGGGGGAACATAAAGCTTTCTTT
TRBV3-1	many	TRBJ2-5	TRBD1	CASSQPWTGEEETQYF	TGTGCCAGCAGCCAACCTTGGACAGGGGAGGAAGAGACCCAGTACTTC
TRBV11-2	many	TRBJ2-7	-	CASSLALDYEQYF	TGTGCCAGCAGCTTAGCCCTAGATTACGAGCAGTACTTC
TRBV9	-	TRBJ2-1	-	CASTNTNRDWDEQFF	TGTGCCAGCACCAATACTAACCGGGATTGGGATGAGCAGTTCTTC
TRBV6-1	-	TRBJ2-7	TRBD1	CASSKRDRVYEQYF	TGTGCCAGCAGTAAGAGGGACAGGGTCTACGAGCAGTACTTC
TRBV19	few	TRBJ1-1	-	CASKPRGEINTEAFF	TGTGCCAGTAAGCCCAGGGGCGAAATTAACACTGAAGCTTTCTTT
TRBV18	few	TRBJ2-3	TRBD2	CASSTASGRSDTQYF	TGTGCCAGCTCTACGGCTAGCGGGAGATCAGATACGCAGTATTTT
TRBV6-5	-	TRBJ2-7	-	CASINPLDNYEQYF	TGTGCCAGCATTAATCCCCTTGACAACTACGAGCAGTACTTC
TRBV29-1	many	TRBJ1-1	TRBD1	CSVVQGARYTEAFF	TGCAGCGTTGTCCAGGGGGCGCGATATACTGAAGCTTTCTTT
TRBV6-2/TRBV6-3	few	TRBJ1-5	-	CASGLFQPQHF	TGTGCCAGCGGTTTGTTTCAGCCCCAGCATTTT
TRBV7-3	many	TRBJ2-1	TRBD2	CASSLTSTRAGPLTEQFF	TGTGCCAGCAGCTTAACGTCCACTCGAGCGGGGCCTCTCACAGAGCAGTTCTTC
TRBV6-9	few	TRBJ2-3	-	CASSYAGTGTDTQYF	TGTGCCAGCAGTTACGCAGGGACTGGCACAGATACGCAGTATTTT
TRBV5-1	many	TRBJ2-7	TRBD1	CASSVAGTGNYEQYF	TGCGCCAGCAGCGTCGCCGGGACAGGGAACTACGAGCAGTACTTC
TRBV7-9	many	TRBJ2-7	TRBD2	CASSLGTSGRPSSYEQYF	TGTGCCAGCAGCTTGGGGACTAGCGGGAGACCCAGCTCCTACGAGCAGTACTTC